This TCR beta chain was identified during a study of cytomegalovirus exposure and HLA in healthy donors. The PCR was carried out with 60 Vbeta primers and 13 Jbeta primers. The authors' processing: In a later analysis, 10 million to 11 million of 83 million or so unique beta chains occurred in at least two donors. Using immunoSEQ multiplex PCR, the repertoire was profiled, and TCRdb retains in-frame clones only, with some absent. That table gives V, J and clone size, and the DNA gave D and trimming. The sample lists about 260,000 clones, approximately 84% seen once, with about 2% in the top ten. Trimming at V came to 5 bases and at J to 8 bases, leaving 10 bases not matched to a gene. In germline, CDR1 is MDHEN, CDR2 SYDVKM. The CDR3 is 14 residues long.

This TCR came from a middle-aged woman in good health and CMV-seropositive. The sample consisted of PBMCs. The gene calls are TRBV28 and TRBJ1-2, with TRBD1 identical over 8 bases. The CDR3 DNA is TGTGCCAGCAGTCCCCCGACAGGGGCAGGGGGCTACACCTTC. Amino acids: CASSPPTGAGGYTF.